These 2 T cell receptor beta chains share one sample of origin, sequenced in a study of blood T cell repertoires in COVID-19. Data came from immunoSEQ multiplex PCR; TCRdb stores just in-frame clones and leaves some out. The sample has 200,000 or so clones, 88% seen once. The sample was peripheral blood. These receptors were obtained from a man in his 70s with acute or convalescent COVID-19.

CDR3 coding DNA: TGTGCCAGCAGGGTGTCGGTTGGGGAGCTGTTTTTT. Its translation: CASRVSVGELFF. This chain links TRBV6-5 with TRBJ2-2, with D uncertain. CDR3 length: 12 residues. With 6 bases removed from V and 8 bases from J, the gap between germline ends came to 10 bases. Germline values: CDR1 MNHEY, CDR2 SVGAGI.

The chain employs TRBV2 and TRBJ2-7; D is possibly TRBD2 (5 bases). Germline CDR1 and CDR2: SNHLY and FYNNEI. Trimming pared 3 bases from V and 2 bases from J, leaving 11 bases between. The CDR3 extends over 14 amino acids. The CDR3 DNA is TGTGCCAGCAGTGACTGGACTCCTACCTACGAGCAGTACTTC. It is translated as CASSDWTPTYEQYF.